What follows describes a single T cell receptor (beta chain). The data derive from a study of blood T cell repertoires in COVID-19. On the study more broadly: The United States, Italy and Spain supplied acute and convalescent COVID-19 samples.

This CDR3 contains 15 residues. The ends were cut back, 5 bases at V and 4 bases at J, with 17 bases in the middle. Germline-derived CDR1 and CDR2 are LNHDA and SQIVND (reference sequence). Produced via immunoSEQ multiplex PCR; TCRdb's table is partial and in-frame only. The data contain about 400,000 clones, around 90% of them seen just once; the ten biggest clones take up around 2.9%. The chain links TRBV19 to TRBJ1-1; possible D gene TRBD1, 6 bases. The sequenced sample was peripheral blood. The source of this sequence is a human donor in a cohort sampled during active COVID-19. In DNA form, the CDR3 reads TGTGCCAGTAGTCAAGCCGCGGGGGCCACCACTGAAGCTTTCTTT. Its protein product is CASSQAAGATTEAFF.